A single sample gave rise to the 25 T cell receptor beta chains below, sequenced in a study of T cells in Graves' hyperthyroidism and ophthalmopathy. Amplified TCR beta CDR3 regions derived from RNA transcripts. Carried out on the TCR CDR3, a first-round RT-PCR used the HTBI primer set. TCRdb processed the multiplex PCR reads anew with MiXCR; each CDR3 protein has one entry. This sample has about 760,000 distinct CDR3 sequences, with over 35% found just once. The sample taken for sequencing was blood. These receptors were obtained from a woman in her thirties or forties with Graves' hyperthyroidism.

The rearrangement links TRBV4-2 to TRBJ1-6; possible D gene TRBD1, 5 bases. Germline assignment: CDR1 LGHNA and CDR2 YNFKEQ. The CDR3 consists of 13 residues. V lost 8 bases, J lost 10 bases, and 15 bases lay in between. The CDR3 sequence is CASATEGRSPLHF. The CDR3 bases are TGTGCCAGCGCGACGGAGGGGCGATCACCCCTCCACTTT.

The chain uses TRBV7-2 and TRBJ1-3; D not resolved. CDR1 and CDR2 (germline): SGHTA, FQGNSA. V was shortened by 4 bases and J by 6 bases, with 16 bases between the two germline ends. The CDR3 has 15 amino acids. In nucleotides, the CDR3 is TGTGCCAGCAGCTCGACCTTTGCCGGGGAAAACACCATATATTTT. Translation gives CASSSTFAGENTIYF.

The DNA for the CDR3 is TGTGCCACCAGCCGGGGACAGGGGTCCTATGGCTACACCTTC. As protein: CATSRGQGSYGYTF. The V gene is TRBV15, the J gene TRBJ1-2, with 10 positions matching TRBD1. J gave up 4 bases and V 5 bases, and 4 bases lay outside the gene matches. CDR1 and CDR2 (germline): LNHNV, YYDKDF (reference sequence). This CDR3 has 14 residues.

This rearrangement joins TRBV12-3 or TRBV12-4 to TRBJ1-1; 7 bases align to TRBD1. J was trimmed by 0 bases and V by 5 bases; bases with no gene match: 12. CDR3 length equals 17 residues. The CDR3 DNA sequence: TGTGCCAGCAGTCTGATTAACAGGGGACGCCTGAACACTGAAGCTTTCTTT. Encoded protein: CASSLINRGRLNTEAFF.

A few counts support this clonotype. Mismatch with germline at one junction end may stem from a read error. This chain joins TRBV6-4 and TRBJ2-2; the D call may be TRBD1 or TRBD2 (6 bases each). There are 14 residues in the CDR3. Germline CDR1 is MRHNA and CDR2 is SNTAGT. The CDR3 region is CASSERGDTGELFF. The CDR3 bases are TGCGCCAGCAGCGAGAGGGGGGACACCGGGGAGCTGTTTTTT.

This clonotype was observed a single time. At one end the junction does not follow the germline gene, possibly because of a read error. V and J are TRBV10-3 and TRBJ1-1; 7 bases match TRBD1. CDR3 length: 21 amino acids. CDR1 and CDR2 (germline): ENHRY, SYGVKD. The CDR3 protein is CASSYFGTAHVKADMNTEAFF. The CDR3 DNA sequence: TGTGCCAGCAGTTACTTCGGGACAGCCCATGTCAAGGCCGATATGAACACTGAAGCTTTCTTT.

The chain employs TRBV7-2 and TRBJ2-7, with 7 bases identical to TRBD2. Germline CDR1 reads SGHTA; CDR2 reads FQGNSA. V dropped 6 bases and J dropped 2; count of bases not matched to a gene: 10. The CDR3 contains 15 residues. The CDR3 nucleotides are TGTGCCAGCAGTTCGGTCCAGCGGGAAGCCTACGAGCAGTACTTC. Protein product: CASSSVQREAYEQYF.

The table lists this clonotype with a few counts. V gene TRBV12-3 or TRBV12-4 combines with J gene TRBJ1-5, with D possibly matching TRBD1 (6 bases). V lost 3 bases to trimming and J lost 6 bases, with 12 bases between them. The CDR3 loop spans 14 amino acids. Here the CDR3 reads CASSFPGESQPQHF. Here the CDR3 DNA reads TGTGCCAGCAGTTTCCCAGGGGAGAGTCAGCCCCAGCATTTT.

This clonotype appeared a single time. With a much larger clone just one base away, this may be a read error. The chain links TRBV10-3 to TRBJ1-5, with TRBD1 identical over 7 bases. J gave up 10 bases and V 5 bases, and 11 bases lay outside the gene matches. This CDR3 region has 14 residues. CDR1 ENHRY and CDR2 SYGVKD come from the germline V gene. CDR3 in amino acids: CAISLWDSDRPQHF. CDR3 DNA sequence: TGTGCCATCAGTTTGTGGGACAGCGACCGTCCCCAGCATTTT.

V and J are TRBV2 and TRBJ2-3; TRBD2 matches 15 bases. The trim removed 6 bases at V and 0 bases at J, leaving 7 bases unmatched. The CDR3 covers 18 residues. Germline V gene lookup returns CDR1 SNHLY and CDR2 FYNNEI. Here the CDR3 reads CASRNGLAGGTSTDTQYF. The CDR3 bases are TGTGCCAGCAGAAACGGACTAGCGGGGGGGACAAGCACAGATACGCAGTATTTT.

J is TRBJ1-1 and V is TRBV29-1; no definite D call. This CDR3 comprises 13 residues. Germline CDR1 is SQVTM and CDR2 is ANQGSEA. V lost 3 bases to trimming and J lost 2 bases, with 10 bases between them. CDR3 sequence reads: CSVDGEKNTEAFF. CDR3 in DNA: TGCAGCGTTGATGGGGAGAAAAACACTGAAGCTTTCTTT.

This clonotype turned up a few times. This rearrangement joins TRBV12-3 or TRBV12-4 to TRBJ1-1; D call uncertain. CDR3 size: 12 residues. Trimming cost V 2 bases and J 8 bases, with 9 bases left between them. The CDR3 DNA is TGTGCCAGCAGTTTATTGATGGGGGAAGCTTTCTTT. This gives the protein CASSLLMGEAFF.

This clonotype was found a few times. This chain links TRBV16 with TRBJ1-2, with D uncertain. This CDR3 contains 15 residues. Trimming took off 0 bases at V and 8 bases at J, with 16 bases between the two ends. Germline CDR1 is KGHSY and CDR2 is FQNENV. CDR3 sequence reads: CASSQSTVNLWGYTF. DNA for the CDR3: TGTGCCAGCAGCCAATCCACAGTAAACCTGTGGGGCTACACCTTC.

This clonotype turned up a few times. V usage is TRBV6-6 and J usage is TRBJ1-2; unclear D gene. This CDR3 has 11 residues. V was cut by 6 bases and J by 7 bases, with 9 bases left in between. CDR1 MNHNY and CDR2 SVGAGI come from the germline V gene (reference sequence). The CDR3 is CASRGTCGYTF. The CDR3, as DNA: TGTGCCAGCAGGGGTACCTGTGGCTACACCTTC.

J is TRBJ1-6 and V is TRBV7-2; no clear D gene. Germline CDR1 is SGHTA and CDR2 is FQGNSA. The CDR3 is 15 residues long. Trimming pared 7 bases from V and 5 bases from J, leaving 15 bases between. The CDR3 is CASTLLRTDNSPLHF. DNA of the CDR3: TGTGCCAGCACCCTACTCCGGACGGATAATTCACCCCTCCACTTT. The full variable domain, rest sourced from reference TRBV7-2 and TRBJ1-6, is GAGVSQSPSNKVTEKGKDVELRCDPISGHTALYWYRQSLGQGLEFLIYFQGNSAPDKSGLPSDRFSAERTGGSVSTLTIQRTQQEDSAVYLCASTLLRTDNSPLHFGNGTRLTVT.

This chain links TRBV25-1 with TRBJ1-6; the match to TRBD1 covers 7 bases. V shed 6 bases and J 8 bases; nucleotides not matched to a gene: 13. This CDR3 is built from 16 residues. Germline CDR1 and CDR2: MGHDK and SYGVNS. DNA of the CDR3: TGTGCCAGCAGAGATTTTGGGACAGCAGGGCATTCACCCCTCCACTTT. The encoded protein is CASRDFGTAGHSPLHF.

This clonotype was recorded many times. The V call is TRBV19, the J call TRBJ1-3; TRBD1 matches 11 bases. The CDR3 has 14 amino acids. Per the germline V gene, CDR1 is LNHDA and CDR2 is SQIVND (reference sequence). Unmatched junction bases numbered 1, after V lost 6 bases and J lost 3 bases. CDR3 nucleotides: TGTGCCAGTAGGGACAGGGGGCTTGGAAACACCATATATTTT. Translating it yields CASRDRGLGNTIYF. The whole variable domain, filled in from reference TRBV19 and TRBJ1-3, reads DGGITQSPKYLFRKEGQNVTLSCEQNLNHDAMYWYRQDPGQGLRLIYYSQIVNDFQKGDIAEGYSVSREKKESFPLTVTSAQKNPTAFYLCASRDRGLGNTIYFGEGSWLTVV.

This clonotype is a singleton in its sample. This chain links TRBV5-5 with TRBJ2-7; tentative D call: TRBD2 (6 bases). This CDR3 is built from 13 residues. Per germline, CDR1 SGHKS and CDR2 YYEKEE (reference sequence). Trimming left V 6 bases short and J 3 bases short, with 13 bases between. CDR3 coding DNA: TGTGCCAGCACCACGGGAGAAATCTACGAGCAGTACTTC. Amino acids: CASTTGEIYEQYF.

V is TRBV28 and J is TRBJ1-5, with 7 positions matching TRBD1. The CDR3 is 15 amino acids. V lost 6 bases, J lost 4 bases, and 9 bases stayed unmatched. Germline CDR1 MDHEN, CDR2 SYDVKM. The CDR3 protein is CASSPTDRQNQPQHF. CDR3 nucleotides: TGTGCCAGCAGCCCTACGGACAGGCAAAATCAGCCCCAGCATTTT.

This clonotype was recorded many times. An end of the junction differs from the germline gene, which may be a read error. The rearrangement uses TRBV2 and TRBJ1-5; possibly TRBD1 for D (6 bases). CDR1 and CDR2 (germline): SNHLY, FYNNEI. The CDR3 extends over 13 amino acids. CDR3 sequence reads: CASSEGGGQPQHF. Here the CDR3 DNA reads TGCGCCAGCAGTGAAGGGGGAGGTCAGCCCCAGCATTTT.

The chain employs TRBV5-1 and TRBJ1-1; no definite D call. The ends were cut back, 3 bases at V and 4 bases at J, with 7 bases in the middle. The V gene's germline CDR1 is SGHRS and CDR2 YFSETQ. This CDR3 contains 12 residues. CDR3 in amino acids: CASSSLSTEAFF. The CDR3 nucleotides are TGCGCCAGCAGCTCTTTGAGCACTGAAGCTTTCTTT.

This clonotype was found many times. The gene calls are TRBV5-6 and TRBJ1-1; the match to TRBD1 covers 9 bases. This CDR3 is built from 14 residues. CDR1 and CDR2 (germline): SGHDT, YYEEEE. With 4 bases clipped from V and 7 bases from J, the junction kept 8 bases outside the gene matches. CDR3 in amino acids: CASSPHGTGREAFF. The DNA for the CDR3 is TGTGCCAGCAGCCCCCACGGGACAGGGCGTGAAGCTTTCTTT.

This clonotype was seen at least ten times. The rearrangement uses TRBV7-9 and TRBJ2-5, with D hard to call. Germline CDR1 reads SEHNR; CDR2 reads FQNEAQ (reference sequence). The CDR3 extends over 13 amino acids. V was cut by 3 bases and J by 5 bases, with 10 bases left in between. As DNA, the CDR3 is TGTGCCAGCAGCTTCGGATTGGAGGAGACCCAGTACTTC. Its protein product is CASSFGLEETQYF.

As concerns this clonotype: One end of the junction fails to match germline, which may point to a read error. This chain uses TRBV28 with TRBJ2-7; 10 bases line up with TRBD2. The CDR3 is made up of 12 amino acids. From germline, CDR1 is MDHEN and CDR2 SYDVKM. Here the CDR3 reads CASGTSDYGQYF. The CDR3 region has the DNA TGTGCCAGCGGGACTAGCGACTACGGGCAGTACTTC.

At least ten counts were recorded for this clonotype. The rearrangement joins TRBV6-6 to TRBJ2-7, with 8 bases aligning to TRBD2. Germline trimming cut 6 bases from V and 2 bases from J; bases unmatched to any gene: 6. Germline assignment: CDR1 MNHNY and CDR2 SVGAGI (reference sequence). This CDR3 contains 14 residues. This chain's CDR3 is CASSSGLAPYEQYF. CDR3 nucleotide sequence: TGTGCCAGCAGCTCAGGACTAGCTCCCTACGAGCAGTACTTC.